Sequencing of this T cell receptor beta chain was carried out in a study of blood T cell repertoires in COVID-19. The CDR3 loop spans 15 amino acids. CDR1 is MDHEN, CDR2 SYDVKM, per germline. V was shortened by 0 bases and J by 0 bases, with 8 bases between the two germline ends. As originally analysed: Amplification of reference gene primers was used by the study to estimate nucleated cell counts. Assay used: immunoSEQ multiplex PCR; TCRdb lists only in-frame clones, some missing. That table supplies the V and J calls and clone size; D and trimming were determined from the DNA. This repertoire shows roughly 380,000 clones, about 91% found once; its top ten account for roughly 1.6%.

The sample consisted of peripheral blood. The origin of this receptor is a woman between 35 and 50 years old with COVID-19, enrolled during active disease. J is TRBJ1-2 and V is TRBV28; tentatively, D is TRBD1 (5 bases). The CDR3 loop reads CASSLWTVPNYGYTF. DNA of the CDR3: TGTGCCAGCAGTTTATGGACAGTTCCTAACTATGGCTACACCTTC.